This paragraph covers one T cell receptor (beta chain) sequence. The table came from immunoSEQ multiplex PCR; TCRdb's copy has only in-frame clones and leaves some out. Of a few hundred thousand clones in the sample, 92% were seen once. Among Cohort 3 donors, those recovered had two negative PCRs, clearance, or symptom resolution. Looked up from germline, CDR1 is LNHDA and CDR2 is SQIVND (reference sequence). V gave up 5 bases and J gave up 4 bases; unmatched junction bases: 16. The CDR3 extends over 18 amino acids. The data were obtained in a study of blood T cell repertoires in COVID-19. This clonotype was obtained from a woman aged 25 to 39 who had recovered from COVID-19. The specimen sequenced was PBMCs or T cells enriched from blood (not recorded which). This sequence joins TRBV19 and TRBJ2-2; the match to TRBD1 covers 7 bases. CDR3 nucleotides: TGTGCCAGTAGTGCACCAAACAAGGGGGCGAGATTCACCGGGGAGCTGTTTTTT. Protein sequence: CASSAPNKGARFTGELFF.